A selection of T cell receptor beta chains follows, all from one sample in a study of OX40 agonist ivuxolimab in advanced cancers. Using immunoSEQ multiplex PCR, the repertoire was profiled, and TCRdb retains in-frame clones only, with some absent. The repertoire holds tens of thousands of clones, with roughly nine tenths as singletons. This material consisted of CD4+ or CD8+ T cells sorted from blood, taken in a trial of the OX40 agonist ivuxolimab. These receptors were obtained from an adult with an advanced solid tumor such as melanoma, head and neck, liver or kidney cancer. The CDR3 runs from the conserved cysteine through the conserved F or W. A D gene is named only where the DNA matches it firmly. Where a row states a size, it is once, few, many or the class of an expanded clone; other rows omit it.

TRBJ1-1	TRBV28	NA	NA	TGTGCCAGCAGTTTAGGGGGGCAGGTCACTGAAGCTTTCTTT	CASSLGGQVTEAFF
TRBJ2-6	TRBV7-2	NA	NA	TGTGCCAGCAGCAACCTAGGGAGCTCTGGGGCCAACGTCCTGACTTTC	CASSNLGSSGANVLTF
TRBJ2-3	TRBV5-1	NA	NA	TGCGCCAGCAGCTTGGCCCGGGTTGATGGTACGCAGTATTTT	CASSLARVDGTQYF
TRBJ2-7	TRBV7-9	NA	NA	TGTGCCAGCAGCCAGACAGTAGACGAGCAGTACTTC	CASSQTVDEQYF
TRBJ1-4	TRBV6-5	NA	NA	TGTGCCAGCAGTTACTGTCACAGGGAAAGAAATGAAAAACTGTTTTTT	CASSYCHRERNEKLFF
TRBJ2-7	TRBV5-1	NA	NA	TGCGCCAACCCCGGACCGACTTACGAGCAGTACTTC	CANPGPTYEQYF
TRBJ2-2	TRBV10-3	NA	NA	TGTGCCACCATCGCTCAGCCGGGACCTTCGACCGGGGAGCTGTTTTTT	CATIAQPGPSTGELFF
TRBJ1-2	TRBV4-1	once	NA	TGCGCCAGCAGCCAGAACCAGAACACCGACGGGTATGGCTACACCTTC	CASSQNQNTDGYGYTF
TRBJ1-1	TRBV18	few	NA	TGTGCCAGCTCACCGTACGGACAGAATAGAGTTGAAGCTTTCTTT	CASSPYGQNRVEAFF
TRBJ2-5	TRBV28	NA	NA	TGTGCCAGCAGTTGGAAAGGGACAGAGACCCAGTACTTC	CASSWKGTETQYF
TRBJ2-5	TRBV5-1	NA	NA	TGCGCCAGCTCGTTAGCGGACCCGCGACAAGAGACCCAGTACTTC	CASSLADPRQETQYF
TRBJ2-5	TRBV28	NA	NA	TGTGCCAGCAGTTTACGGGGCCCCGTTGGAGAGACCCAGTACTTC	CASSLRGPVGETQYF
TRBJ2-3	TRBV14	once	TRBD1	TGTGCCAGCAGCCTCAGACAGGGAGATACGCAGTATTTT	CASSLRQGDTQYF
TRBJ1-4	TRBV15	NA	TRBD1	TGTGCCACCAGCAGGGACAGGGGAGGCGAAAAACTGTTTTTT	CATSRDRGGEKLFF
TRBJ2-7	TRBV27	NA	NA	TGTGCCAGCAGTTTATCGAGGCAGTCGTACGAGCAGTACTTC	CASSLSRQSYEQYF
TRBJ1-1	TRBV7-9	NA	NA	TGTGCCAGCAGCGACGACAGATCTGAAGCTTTCTTT	CASSDDRSEAFF
TRBJ2-3	TRBV7-6	NA	TRBD1	TGTGCCAGCAGCTTAGCCCCAATTCCCGGGGACAGGGGAAAATATAGCACAGATACGCAGTATTTT	CASSLAPIPGDRGKYSTDTQYF
TRBJ2-7	TRBV7-8	NA	TRBD1	TGTGCCAGCAGCTTACCAGGGGGCTCGGGGGAGCAGTACTTC	CASSLPGGSGEQYF
TRBJ1-4	TRBV19	NA	TRBD1	TGTGCCAGTAGTCGGTGGTCAGGGGGTTTCGTGGAGAAACTGTTTTTT	CASSRWSGGFVEKLFF
TRBJ2-3	TRBV6-1	NA	NA	TGTGCCAGCAGTGTCTCAGGTGTTAGCACAGATACGCAGTATTTT	CASSVSGVSTDTQYF
TRBJ2-3	TRBV28	NA	NA	TGTGCCAGCAGTTTAGGGGGATCCACAGATACGCAGTATTTT	CASSLGGSTDTQYF
TRBJ2-7	TRBV7-7	NA	NA	TGTGCTAGCAGCTTAAGGGACTCAGGAAATTACGAGCAGTACTTC	CASSLRDSGNYEQYF